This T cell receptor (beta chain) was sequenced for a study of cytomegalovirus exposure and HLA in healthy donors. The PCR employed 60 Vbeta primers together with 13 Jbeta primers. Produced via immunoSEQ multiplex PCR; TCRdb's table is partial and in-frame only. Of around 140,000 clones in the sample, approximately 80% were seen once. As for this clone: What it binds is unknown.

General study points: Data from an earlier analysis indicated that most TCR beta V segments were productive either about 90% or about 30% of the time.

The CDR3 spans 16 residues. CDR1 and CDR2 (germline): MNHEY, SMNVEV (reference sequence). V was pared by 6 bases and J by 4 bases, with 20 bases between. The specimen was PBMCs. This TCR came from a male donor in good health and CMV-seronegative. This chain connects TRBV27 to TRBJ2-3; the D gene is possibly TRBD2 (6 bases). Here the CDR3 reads CASSFSGLSLSDTQYF. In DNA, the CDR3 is TGTGCCAGCAGCTTTTCGGGACTTTCGTTATCAGATACGCAGTATTTT.